The present entry profiles one T cell receptor (beta chain) with its context. Its antigen remains unknown. This entry comes from a study of cytomegalovirus exposure and HLA in healthy donors. Broader study findings: According to a later analysis, most TCR beta chains associated with CMV appeared HLA-restricted. In a later analysis, HLA-associated beta chains showed higher expansion and lower generation probabilities than comparable chains. In vitro, a few CMV-associated chains proved specific for CMV antigens.

CDR1 is MDHEN and CDR2 is SYDVKM in the germline V gene. The CDR3 length is 14 residues. The ends lost 6 bases at V and 7 bases at J; junction bases unmatched: 7. The PCR employed 60 Vbeta primers together with 13 Jbeta primers. Measured with immunoSEQ multiplex PCR; TCRdb has only the in-frame clones, and not every one. In total, the table holds about 110,000 clones. This receptor was taken from a man aged 40-49 years in good health and CMV-seropositive. The J gene is TRBJ1-4, the V gene TRBV28; 8 bases are a match to TRBD1. The sequenced sample consisted of PBMCs. The CDR3 loop reads CASSPPGGSEKLFF. The CDR3 DNA reads TGTGCCAGCAGCCCACCAGGGGGCAGTGAAAAACTGTTTTTT.